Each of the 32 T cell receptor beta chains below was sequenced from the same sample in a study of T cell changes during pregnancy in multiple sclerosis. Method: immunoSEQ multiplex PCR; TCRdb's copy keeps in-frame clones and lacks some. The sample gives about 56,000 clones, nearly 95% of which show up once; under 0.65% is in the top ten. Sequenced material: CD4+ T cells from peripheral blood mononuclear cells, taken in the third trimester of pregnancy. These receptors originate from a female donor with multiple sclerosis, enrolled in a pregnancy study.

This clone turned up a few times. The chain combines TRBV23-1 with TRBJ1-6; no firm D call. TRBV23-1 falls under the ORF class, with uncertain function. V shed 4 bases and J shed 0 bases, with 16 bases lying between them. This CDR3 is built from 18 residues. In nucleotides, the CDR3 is TGCGCCAGCAGTCGAGCTTCGATAGTCCCCTCCTATAATTCACCCCTCCACTTT. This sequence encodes CASSRASIVPSYNSPLHF.

This chain's CDR3 is CARSLLGYTF. For the CDR3, the DNA is TGTGCCAGAAGCTTGCTTGGCTACACCTTC. The chain combines TRBV5-3 with TRBJ1-2, with D uncertain. TRBV5-3 is labeled an ORF, and its function is uncertain. V was pared by 1 base and J by 7 bases, with 2 bases between. The CDR3 sequence is 10 residues long.

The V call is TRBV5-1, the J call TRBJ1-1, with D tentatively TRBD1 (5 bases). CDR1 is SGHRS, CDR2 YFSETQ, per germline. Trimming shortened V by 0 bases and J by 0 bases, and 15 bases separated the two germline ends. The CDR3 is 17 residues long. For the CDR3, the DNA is TGCGCCAGCAGCTTGGCTGCGACAGTTACTCTGAACACTGAAGCTTTCTTT. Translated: CASSLAATVTLNTEAFF.

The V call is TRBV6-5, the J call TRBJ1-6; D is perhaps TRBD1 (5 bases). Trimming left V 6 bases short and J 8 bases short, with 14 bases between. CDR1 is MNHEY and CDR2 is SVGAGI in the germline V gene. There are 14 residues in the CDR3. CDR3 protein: CASRATGRDSPLHF. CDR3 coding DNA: TGTGCCAGCAGAGCCACAGGTAGAGATTCACCCCTCCACTTT.

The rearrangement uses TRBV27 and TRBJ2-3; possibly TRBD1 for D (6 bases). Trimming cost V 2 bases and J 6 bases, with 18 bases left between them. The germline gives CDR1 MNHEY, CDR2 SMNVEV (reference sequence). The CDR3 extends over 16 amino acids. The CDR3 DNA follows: TGTGCCAGCAGTTTAGGGCACCAGGGGCCCACCGATACGCAGTATTTT. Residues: CASSLGHQGPTDTQYF.

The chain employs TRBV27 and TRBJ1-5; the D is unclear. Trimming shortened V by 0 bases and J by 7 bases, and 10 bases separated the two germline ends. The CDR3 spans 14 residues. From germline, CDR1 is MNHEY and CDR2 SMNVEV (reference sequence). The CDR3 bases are TGTGCCAGCAGTTTATCCGGGGTGGTACAGCCCCAGCATTTT. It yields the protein CASSLSGVVQPQHF.

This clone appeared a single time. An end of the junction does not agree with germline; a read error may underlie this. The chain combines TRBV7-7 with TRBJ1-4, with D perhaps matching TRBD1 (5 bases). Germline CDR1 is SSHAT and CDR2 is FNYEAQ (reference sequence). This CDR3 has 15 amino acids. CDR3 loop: CASSLNRGESEKLFF. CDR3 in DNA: TGTGCTAGCAGCTTAAACCGGGGGGAAAGTGAAAAACTGTTTTTT.

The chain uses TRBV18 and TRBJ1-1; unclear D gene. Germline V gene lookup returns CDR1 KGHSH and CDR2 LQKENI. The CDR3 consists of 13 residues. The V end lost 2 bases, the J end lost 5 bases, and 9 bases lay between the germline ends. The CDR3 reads CASSPASLTEAFF. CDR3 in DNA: TGTGCCAGCTCACCAGCGTCCCTTACTGAAGCTTTCTTT.

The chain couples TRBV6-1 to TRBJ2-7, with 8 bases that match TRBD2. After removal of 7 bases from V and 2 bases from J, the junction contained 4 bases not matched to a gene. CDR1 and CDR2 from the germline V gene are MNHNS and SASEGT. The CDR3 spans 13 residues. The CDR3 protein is CASKRGMTYEQYF. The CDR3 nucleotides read TGTGCCAGCAAGCGGGGGATGACCTACGAGCAGTACTTC.

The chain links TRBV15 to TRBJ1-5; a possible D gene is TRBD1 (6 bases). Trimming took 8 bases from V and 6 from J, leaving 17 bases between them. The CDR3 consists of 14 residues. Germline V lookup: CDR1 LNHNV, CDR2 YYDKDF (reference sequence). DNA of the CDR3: TGTGCCACCTCTCATTTGGAACAGGGTCAGCCCCAGCATTTT. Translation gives CATSHLEQGQPQHF.

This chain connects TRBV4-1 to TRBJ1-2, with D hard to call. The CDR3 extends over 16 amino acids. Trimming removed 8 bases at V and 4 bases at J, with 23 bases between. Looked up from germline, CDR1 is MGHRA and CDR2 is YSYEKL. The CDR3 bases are TGCGCCAGCCGCTCACCCGACCTAGCGGGCCTCTATGGCTACACCTTC. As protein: CASRSPDLAGLYGYTF.

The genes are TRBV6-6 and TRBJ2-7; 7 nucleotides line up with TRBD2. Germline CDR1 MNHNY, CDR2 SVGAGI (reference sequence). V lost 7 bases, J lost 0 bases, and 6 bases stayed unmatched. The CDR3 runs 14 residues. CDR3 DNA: TGTGCCAGCACATTCCGGGGGGTCTCCTACGAGCAGTACTTC. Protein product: CASTFRGVSYEQYF.

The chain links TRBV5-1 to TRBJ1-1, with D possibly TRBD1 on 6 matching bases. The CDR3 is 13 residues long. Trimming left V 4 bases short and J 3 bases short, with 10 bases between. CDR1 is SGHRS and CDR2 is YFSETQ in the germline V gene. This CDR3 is CASSLQGDTEAFF. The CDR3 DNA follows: TGCGCCAGCAGCCTACAGGGTGACACTGAAGCTTTCTTT.

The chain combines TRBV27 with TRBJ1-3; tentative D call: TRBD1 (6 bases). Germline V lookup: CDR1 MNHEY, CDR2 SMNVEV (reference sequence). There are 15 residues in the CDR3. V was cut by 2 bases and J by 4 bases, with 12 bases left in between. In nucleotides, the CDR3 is TGTGCCAGCAGTTTAAGGGGGTTAGGAGGAAACACCATATATTTT. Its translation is CASSLRGLGGNTIYF.

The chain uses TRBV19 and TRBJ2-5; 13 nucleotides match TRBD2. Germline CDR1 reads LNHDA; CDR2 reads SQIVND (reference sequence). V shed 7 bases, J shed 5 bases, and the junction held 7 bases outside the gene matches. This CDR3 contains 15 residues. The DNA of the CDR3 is TGTGCCAGTACCTCACTAGCGGGGGGGCTCGAGACCCAGTACTTC. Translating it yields CASTSLAGGLETQYF.

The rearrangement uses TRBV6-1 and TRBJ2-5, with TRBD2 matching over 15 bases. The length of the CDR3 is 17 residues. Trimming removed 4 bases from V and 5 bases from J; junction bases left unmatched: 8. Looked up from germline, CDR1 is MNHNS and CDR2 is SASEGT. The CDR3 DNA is TGTGCCAGCAGTGCGGGACTAGCGGGGGGCGTGGGGGAGACCCAGTACTTC. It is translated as CASSAGLAGGVGETQYF.

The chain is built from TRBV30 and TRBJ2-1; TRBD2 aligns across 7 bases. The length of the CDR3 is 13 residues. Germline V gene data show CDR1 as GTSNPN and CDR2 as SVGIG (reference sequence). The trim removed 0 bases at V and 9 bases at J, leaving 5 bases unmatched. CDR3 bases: TGTGCCTGGAGTGTACTTGGGGGGGGTGAGCAGTTCTTC. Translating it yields CAWSVLGGGEQFF.

The CDR3 coding sequence is TGTGCCAGCAGTGCGGCAGGGGCCTCATACAATGAGCAGTTCTTC. Translation gives CASSAAGASYNEQFF. This chain joins TRBV7-9 and TRBJ2-1, with D tentatively TRBD1 (6 bases). The germline V and J ends were trimmed by 6 bases and 4 bases, with 16 bases remaining between them. The CDR3 contains 15 residues. Germline-derived CDR1 and CDR2 are SEHNR and FQNEAQ (reference sequence).

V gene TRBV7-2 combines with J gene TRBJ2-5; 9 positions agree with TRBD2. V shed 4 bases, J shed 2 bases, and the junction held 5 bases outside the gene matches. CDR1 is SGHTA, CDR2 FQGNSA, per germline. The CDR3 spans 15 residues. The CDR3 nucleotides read TGTGCCAGCAGCTGGCAGCGGGGGGCGCAAGAGACCCAGTACTTC. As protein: CASSWQRGAQETQYF.

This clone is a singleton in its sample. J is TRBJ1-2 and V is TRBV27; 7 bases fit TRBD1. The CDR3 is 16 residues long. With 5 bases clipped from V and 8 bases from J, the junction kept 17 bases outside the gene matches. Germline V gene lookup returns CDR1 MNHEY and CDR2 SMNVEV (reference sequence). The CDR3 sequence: CASSRNPTGIIGGYTF. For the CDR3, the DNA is TGTGCCAGCAGTCGCAACCCGACAGGGATAATAGGAGGCTACACCTTC.

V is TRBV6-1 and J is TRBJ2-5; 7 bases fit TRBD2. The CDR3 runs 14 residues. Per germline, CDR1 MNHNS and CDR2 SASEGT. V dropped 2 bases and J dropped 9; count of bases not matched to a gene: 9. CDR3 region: CASSESPAGVAQYF. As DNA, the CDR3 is TGTGCCAGCAGTGAATCTCCGGCGGGGGTGGCCCAGTACTTC.

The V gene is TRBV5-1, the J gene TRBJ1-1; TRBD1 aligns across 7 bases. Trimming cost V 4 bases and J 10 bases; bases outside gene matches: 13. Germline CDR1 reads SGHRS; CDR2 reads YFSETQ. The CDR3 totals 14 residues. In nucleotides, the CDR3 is TGCGCCAGCAGCCAGGGGGTATCGCGTTTAGGAGCTTTCTTT. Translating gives CASSQGVSRLGAFF.

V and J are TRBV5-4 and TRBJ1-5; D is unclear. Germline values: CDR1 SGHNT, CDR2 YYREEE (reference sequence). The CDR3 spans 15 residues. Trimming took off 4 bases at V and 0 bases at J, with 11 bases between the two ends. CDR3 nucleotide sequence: TGTGCCAGCAGCATTTTTGGAGGTAGCAATCAGCCCCAGCATTTT. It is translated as CASSIFGGSNQPQHF.

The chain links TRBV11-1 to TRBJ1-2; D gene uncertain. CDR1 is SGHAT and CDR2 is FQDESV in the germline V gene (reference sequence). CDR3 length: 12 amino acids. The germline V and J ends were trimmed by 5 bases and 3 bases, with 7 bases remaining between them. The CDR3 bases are TGTGCCAGCAGCCTAGGCGACTATGGCTACACCTTC. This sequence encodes CASSLGDYGYTF. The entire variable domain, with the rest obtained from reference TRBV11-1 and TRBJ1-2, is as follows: EAEVAQSPRYKITEKSQAVAFWCDPISGHATLYWYRQILGQGPELLVQFQDESVVDDSQLPKDRFSAERLKGVDSTLKIQPAELGDSAMYLCASSLGDYGYTFGSGTRLTVV.

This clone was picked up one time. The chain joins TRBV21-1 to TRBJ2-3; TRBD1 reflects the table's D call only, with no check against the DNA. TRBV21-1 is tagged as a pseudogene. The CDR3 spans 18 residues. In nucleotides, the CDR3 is TGTGCCAGCAGCAAAACCCTAGGACAGGGGAATAATGCAGATACGCAGTATTTT. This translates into CASSKTLGQGNNADTQYF.

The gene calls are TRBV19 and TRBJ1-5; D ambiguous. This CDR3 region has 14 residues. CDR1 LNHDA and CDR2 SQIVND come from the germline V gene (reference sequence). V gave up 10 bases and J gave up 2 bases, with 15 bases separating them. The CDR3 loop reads CATSTEGGNQPQHF. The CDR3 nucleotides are TGTGCCACTTCCACCGAGGGTGGCAATCAGCCCCAGCATTTT.

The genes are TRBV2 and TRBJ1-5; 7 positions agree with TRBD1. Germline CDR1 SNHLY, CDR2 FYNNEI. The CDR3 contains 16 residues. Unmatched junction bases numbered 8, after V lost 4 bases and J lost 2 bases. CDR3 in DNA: TGTGCCAGCAGTGGCCCGACAGGGCAGGGCAATCAGCCCCAGCATTTT. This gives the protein CASSGPTGQGNQPQHF.

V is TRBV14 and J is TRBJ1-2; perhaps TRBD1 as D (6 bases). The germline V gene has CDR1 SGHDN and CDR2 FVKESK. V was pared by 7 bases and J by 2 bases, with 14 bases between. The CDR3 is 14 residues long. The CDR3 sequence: CASTPAGVNYGYTF. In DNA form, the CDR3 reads TGTGCCAGCACCCCGGCAGGGGTGAACTATGGCTACACCTTC.

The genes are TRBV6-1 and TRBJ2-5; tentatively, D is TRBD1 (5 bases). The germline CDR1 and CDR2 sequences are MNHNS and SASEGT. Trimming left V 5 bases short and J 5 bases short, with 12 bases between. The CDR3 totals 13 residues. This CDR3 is CASSRTHRETQYF. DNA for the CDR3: TGTGCCAGCAGTCGGACACACCGGGAGACCCAGTACTTC.

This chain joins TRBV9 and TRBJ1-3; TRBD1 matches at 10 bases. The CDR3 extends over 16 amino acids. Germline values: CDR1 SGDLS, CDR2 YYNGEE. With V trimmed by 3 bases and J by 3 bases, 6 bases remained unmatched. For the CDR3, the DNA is TGTGCCAGCAGCGCTACGGACAGGGGGTATGGAAACACCATATATTTT. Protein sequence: CASSATDRGYGNTIYF.

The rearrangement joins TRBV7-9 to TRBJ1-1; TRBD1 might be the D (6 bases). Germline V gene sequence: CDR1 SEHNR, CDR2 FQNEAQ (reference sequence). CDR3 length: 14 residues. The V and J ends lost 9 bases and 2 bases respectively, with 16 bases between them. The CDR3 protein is CASTDRLGNTEAFF. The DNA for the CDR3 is TGTGCCAGTACGGACAGATTGGGAAACACTGAAGCTTTCTTT.

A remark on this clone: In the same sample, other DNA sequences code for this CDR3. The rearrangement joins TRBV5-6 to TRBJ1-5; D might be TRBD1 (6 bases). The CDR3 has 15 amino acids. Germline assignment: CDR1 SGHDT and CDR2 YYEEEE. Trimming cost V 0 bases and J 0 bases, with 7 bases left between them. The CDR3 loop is CASSLGQASNQPQHF. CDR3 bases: TGTGCCAGCAGCTTGGGACAGGCTAGCAATCAGCCCCAGCATTTT.